These 21 T cell receptor beta chains came from one sample sequenced in a study of T cell repertoires in cytomegalovirus infection. Their recognized antigens are unknown. TCRdb called the reads again in MiXCR, with one record for every CDR3 protein. The sample contains 750,000 to 900,000 distinct CDR3 sequences, 25% to 35% of which appear only once. The sample here was cultured CD8+ T cells from PBMCs, taken from culture after CMV antigen stimulation. These receptors all come from a human donor in good health (CMV status not recorded). Some clones in this sample may be carry-over from other donors' samples.

This chain joins TRBV10-1 and TRBJ1-2; D is perhaps TRBD1 (6 bases). Germline V gene sequence: CDR1 WNHNN, CDR2 SYGVQD (reference sequence). This CDR3 has 14 residues. Trimming stripped 6 bases from V and 5 bases from J, with 16 bases between. CDR3 sequence: CASSDGTHLYGYTF. As DNA, the CDR3 is TGCGCCAGCAGCGACGGGACACACCTATATGGCTACACCTTC.

CDR3 nucleotide sequence: TGTGCCAGTAGTCTCCACCTCGAGGAGATCCAAGAGACCCAGTACTTC. Translated, it gives CASSLHLEEIQETQYF. The rearrangement joins TRBV19 to TRBJ2-5; D is ambiguous. CDR3 size: 16 residues. CDR1 and CDR2 (germline): LNHDA, SQIVND (reference sequence). Trimming pared 5 bases from V and 1 base from J, leaving 17 bases between.

CDR3 amino acids: CASSEVGTGPSSGYTF. The CDR3 bases are TGTGCCAGCAGTGAAGTGGGGACAGGGCCCTCAAGTGGCTACACCTTC. V is TRBV6-1 and J is TRBJ1-2, with TRBD1 matching over 9 bases. Germline V gives CDR1 MNHNS, CDR2 SASEGT. This CDR3 region has 16 residues. With V trimmed by 1 base and J by 7 bases, 10 bases remained unmatched.

V usage is TRBV7-2 and J usage is TRBJ1-5, with TRBD1 as a possible D gene (5 bases). The V gene's germline CDR1 is SGHTA and CDR2 FQGNSA. The CDR3 is 15 residues long. Trimming pared 5 bases from V and 6 bases from J, leaving 17 bases between. This CDR3 reads CASSQAVGGTQPQHF. CDR3 coding DNA: TGTGCCAGCAGCCAAGCCGTGGGGGGGACTCAGCCCCAGCATTTT.

This clonotype came up a few times. The rearrangement links TRBV6-6 to TRBJ2-2, with unresolved D. Germline V lookup: CDR1 MNHNY, CDR2 SVGAGI (reference sequence). The CDR3 runs 14 residues. Trimming took 2 bases from V and 7 from J, leaving 11 bases between them. The CDR3: CASSYKQSIGELFF. The CDR3 DNA reads as TGTGCCAGCAGTTACAAGCAGTCGATCGGGGAGCTGTTTTTT.

This sequence joins TRBV19 and TRBJ1-5; D uncertain. Trimming removed 3 bases at V and 4 bases at J, with 13 bases between. Germline CDR1 LNHDA, CDR2 SQIVND (reference sequence). The CDR3 is 15 amino acids. CDR3 DNA: TGTGCCAGTAGTATGAGTTCCTTAGGGAATCAGCCCCAGCATTTT. Its protein is CASSMSSLGNQPQHF.

V is TRBV19 and J is TRBJ1-2, with a possible D match to TRBD1 (5 bases). V was clipped by 8 bases and J by 4 bases, with 5 bases between them. Looked up from germline, CDR1 is LNHDA and CDR2 is SQIVND (reference sequence). This CDR3 has 10 residues. The CDR3 DNA reads TGTGCCAGTCAGGGCTATGGCTACACCTTC. Its translation is CASQGYGYTF.

The chain combines TRBV7-9 with TRBJ2-1, with 12 bases aligning to TRBD2. The germline gives CDR1 SEHNR, CDR2 FQNEAQ (reference sequence). The CDR3 contains 16 residues. The CDR3 DNA sequence: TGTGCTCTTTCCCCTAGCGGGGGGGCCTCCTACAATGAGCAGTTCTTC. Residues: CALSPSGGASYNEQFF.

This clonotype showed up just a few times. V is TRBV12-3 or TRBV12-4 and J is TRBJ2-3; D gene ambiguous. The ends were cut back, 7 bases at V and 0 bases at J, with 17 bases in the middle. The CDR3 contains 16 residues. CDR3 region: CASTTLKYSSTDTQYF. CDR3 bases: TGTGCCAGCACCACCCTCAAGTATTCTAGCACAGATACGCAGTATTTT.

This clonotype came up many times. The chain employs TRBV7-6 and TRBJ2-1, with D perhaps TRBD2 (6 bases). The CDR3 consists of 15 residues. Trimming pared 3 bases from V and 3 bases from J, leaving 12 bases between. Germline V gene lookup returns CDR1 SGHVS and CDR2 FNYEAQ. CDR3 region: CASSLGGGGYNEQFF. In nucleotides, the CDR3 is TGTGCCAGCAGCTTGGGTGGGGGAGGCTACAATGAGCAGTTCTTC.

The chain carries TRBV3-1 and TRBJ2-4; D unresolved. V shed 5 bases and J shed 0 bases, with 17 bases lying between them. This CDR3 has 17 amino acids. CDR1 and CDR2 from the germline V gene are LGHDT and YNNKEL (reference sequence). This CDR3 is CASSSKIPHLAKNIQYF. The CDR3 coding sequence is TGTGCCAGCAGCTCCAAGATACCGCACCTAGCCAAAAACATTCAGTACTTC. Full variable domain (missing parts from reference TRBV3-1 and TRBJ2-4): DTAVSQTPKYLVTQMGNDKSIKCEQNLGHDTMYWYKQDSKKFLKIMFSYNNKELIINETVPNRFSPKSPDKAHLNLHINSLELGDSAVYFCASSSKIPHLAKNIQYFGAGTRLSVL.

This clonotype was counted only a few times. The chain employs TRBV19 and TRBJ2-3; 7 bases are shared with TRBD2. Germline V CDR1 and CDR2: LNHDA, SQIVND (reference sequence). Losses at the gene ends were 5 bases for V and 1 base for J; bases not matched to a gene: 9. CDR3 size: 16 residues. The DNA of the CDR3 is TGTGCCAGTAGTGCTCTCGGGGCGGGGGGCACAGATACGCAGTATTTT. Translation gives CASSALGAGGTDTQYF.

In its sample, this clonotype was seen a few times. This chain links TRBV12-3 or TRBV12-4 with TRBJ1-2; D not resolved. The ends were cut back, 6 bases at V and 3 bases at J, with 11 bases in the middle. The CDR3 contains 13 residues. CDR3 sequence: CASRQSTYYGYTF. CDR3 nucleotide sequence: TGTGCCAGCAGGCAGTCGACTTACTATGGCTACACCTTC.

This chain links TRBV6-6 with TRBJ1-1; D might be TRBD1 (6 bases). V lost 4 bases, J lost 6 bases, and 12 bases lay in between. Germline V lookup: CDR1 MNHNY, CDR2 SVGAGI (reference sequence). The CDR3 contains 13 residues. The CDR3 DNA reads as TGTGCCAGCAGTTGGGGGGCAGGGGCTGAAGCTTTCTTT. Encoded protein: CASSWGAGAEAFF.

The chain combines TRBV27 with TRBJ2-5, with D uncertain. The CDR3 consists of 15 residues. Between the trimmed V and J ends, which lost 4 bases and 1 base, there was a span of 13 bases. Germline V gives CDR1 MNHEY, CDR2 SMNVEV (reference sequence). The CDR3 is CASSSLGLGQETQYF. Written as DNA, the CDR3 is TGTGCCAGCAGTTCCCTTGGTCTGGGCCAAGAGACCCAGTACTTC.

Note on this clonotype: This sequence may be a read error, since a much larger clone differs from it by one base. This chain joins TRBV7-6 and TRBJ2-5; tentative D call: TRBD1 (5 bases). Between the trimmed V and J ends, which lost 3 bases and 5 bases, there was a span of 22 bases. The CDR3 loop spans 17 amino acids. The germline gives CDR1 SGHVS, CDR2 FNYEAQ. The CDR3 loop is CASSLFVYGKGKETQYF. In DNA form, the CDR3 reads TGTGCCAGCAGCTTGTTCGTCTACGGTAAGGGGAAGGAGACCCAGTACTTC.

In its sample, this clonotype was seen a few times. The chain's CDR3 is CASSFGMDPDTQYF. CDR3 in DNA: TGTGCCAGCAGCTTTGGGATGGACCCAGATACGCAGTATTTT. This chain connects TRBV5-5 to TRBJ2-3; D gene uncertain. This CDR3 contains 14 residues. Looked up from germline, CDR1 is SGHKS and CDR2 is YYEKEE (reference sequence). Trimming cost V 2 bases and J 4 bases, with 11 bases left between them.

This clonotype was found a few times. The chain combines TRBV12-3 or TRBV12-4 with TRBJ1-1; the D gene is possibly TRBD1 (6 bases). The CDR3 runs 14 residues. V gave up 6 bases and J gave up 4 bases, with 15 bases separating them. CDR3 sequence: CASSVGPGATEAFF. The CDR3, as DNA: TGTGCCAGCAGCGTCGGACCGGGGGCCACTGAAGCTTTCTTT.

The chain joins TRBV6-6 to TRBJ1-2; a weak D match, TRBD1 (5 bases). The germline CDR1 and CDR2 sequences are MNHNY and SVGAGI (reference sequence). The V and J ends lost 7 bases and 6 bases respectively, with 21 bases between them. The CDR3 is 15 amino acids. The CDR3 nucleotides read TGTGCCAGCACCAAGAAAGAAGGGCAGGGTAATGGCTACACCTTC. Protein: CASTKKEGQGNGYTF.

The V and J genes are TRBV25-1 and TRBJ1-3; D possibly corresponds to TRBD1 (6 bases). Trimming pared 4 bases from V and 1 base from J, leaving 14 bases between. The germline gives CDR1 MGHDK, CDR2 SYGVNS. This CDR3 contains 16 residues. The CDR3 DNA is TGTGCCAGCAGTGCACAGGGTGATGCATCTGGAAACACCATATATTTT. It specifies CASSAQGDASGNTIYF. Full variable domain (remainder filled in from reference TRBV25-1 and TRBJ1-3): EADIYQTPRYLVIGTGKKITLECSQTMGHDKMYWYQQDPGMELHLIHYSYGVNSTEKGDLSSESTVSRIRTEHFPLTLESARPSHTSQYLCASSAQGDASGNTIYFGEGSWLTVV.

There are a few counts of this clonotype. This chain connects TRBV6-9 to TRBJ1-1, with D possibly being TRBD1 (5 bases). The CDR3 has 18 residues. CDR1 is MNHGY, CDR2 SVAAGI, per germline. V was clipped by 5 bases and J by 1 base, with 23 bases between them. The CDR3 DNA reads as TGTGCCAGCAGTATGGGGCCCGAGGCAGATGGAGCGAACACTGAAGCTTTCTTT. It encodes CASSMGPEADGANTEAFF.